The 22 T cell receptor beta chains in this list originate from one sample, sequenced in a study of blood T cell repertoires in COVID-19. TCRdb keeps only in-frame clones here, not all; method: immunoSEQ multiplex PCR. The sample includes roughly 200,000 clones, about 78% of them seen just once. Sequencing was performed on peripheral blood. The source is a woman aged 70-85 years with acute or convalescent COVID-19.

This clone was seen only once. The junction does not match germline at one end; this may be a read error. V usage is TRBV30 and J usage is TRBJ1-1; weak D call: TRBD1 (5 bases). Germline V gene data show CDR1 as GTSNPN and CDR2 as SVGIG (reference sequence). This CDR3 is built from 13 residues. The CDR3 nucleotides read TGCACACGGACACCCGAAAAGAACACTGAAGCTTTCTTT. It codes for CTRTPEKNTEAFF.

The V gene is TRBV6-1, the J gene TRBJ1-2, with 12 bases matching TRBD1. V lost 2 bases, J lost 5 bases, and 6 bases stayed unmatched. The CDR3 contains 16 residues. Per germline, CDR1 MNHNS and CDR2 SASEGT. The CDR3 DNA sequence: TGTGCCAGCAGTGAATTGGGGACAGGGGGCGTTTATGGCTACACCTTC. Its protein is CASSELGTGGVYGYTF.

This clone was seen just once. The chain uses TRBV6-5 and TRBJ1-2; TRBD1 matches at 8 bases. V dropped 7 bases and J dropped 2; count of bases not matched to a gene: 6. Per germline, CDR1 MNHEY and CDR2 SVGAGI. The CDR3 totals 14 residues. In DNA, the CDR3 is TGTGCCAGCACTAAGGACAGGGCCAACTATGGCTACACCTTC. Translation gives CASTKDRANYGYTF.

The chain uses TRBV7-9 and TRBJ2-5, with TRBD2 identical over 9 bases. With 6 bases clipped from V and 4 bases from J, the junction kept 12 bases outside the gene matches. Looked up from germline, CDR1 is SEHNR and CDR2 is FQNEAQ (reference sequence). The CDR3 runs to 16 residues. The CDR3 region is CASRRGGPAPRETQYF. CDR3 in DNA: TGTGCCAGCAGGCGGGGGGGGCCGGCACCCCGAGAGACCCAGTACTTC.

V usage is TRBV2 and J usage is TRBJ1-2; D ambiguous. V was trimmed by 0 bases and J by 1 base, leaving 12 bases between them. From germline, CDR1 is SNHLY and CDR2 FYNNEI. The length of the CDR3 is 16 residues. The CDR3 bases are TGTGCCAGCAGTGAAGCGCTTGAGGGTGGTAACTATGGCTACACCTTC. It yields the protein CASSEALEGGNYGYTF.

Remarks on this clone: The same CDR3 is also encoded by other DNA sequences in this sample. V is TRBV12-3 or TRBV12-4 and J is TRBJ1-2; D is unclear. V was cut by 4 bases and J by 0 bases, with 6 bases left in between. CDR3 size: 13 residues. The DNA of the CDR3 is TGTGCCAGCAGTTCGACACCTAACTATGGCTACACCTTC. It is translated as CASSSTPNYGYTF.

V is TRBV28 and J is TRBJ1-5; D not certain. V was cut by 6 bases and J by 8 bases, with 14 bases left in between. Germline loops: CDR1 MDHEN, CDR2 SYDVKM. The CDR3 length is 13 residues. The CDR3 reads CASSPINTKPQHF. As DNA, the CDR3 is TGTGCCAGCAGCCCCATTAATACAAAGCCCCAGCATTTT. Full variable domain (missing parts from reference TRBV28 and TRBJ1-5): DVKVTQSSRYLVKRTGEKVFLECVQDMDHENMFWYRQDPGLGLRLIYFSYDVKMKEKGDIPEGYSVSREKKERFSLILESASTNQTSMYLCASSPINTKPQHFGDGTRLSIL.

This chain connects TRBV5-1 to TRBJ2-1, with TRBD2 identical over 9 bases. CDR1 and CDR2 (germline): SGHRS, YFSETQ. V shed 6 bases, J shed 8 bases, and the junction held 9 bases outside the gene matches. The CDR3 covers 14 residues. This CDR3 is CASIGGREGDEQFF. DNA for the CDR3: TGCGCCAGCATAGGCGGGAGGGAGGGAGATGAGCAGTTCTTC.

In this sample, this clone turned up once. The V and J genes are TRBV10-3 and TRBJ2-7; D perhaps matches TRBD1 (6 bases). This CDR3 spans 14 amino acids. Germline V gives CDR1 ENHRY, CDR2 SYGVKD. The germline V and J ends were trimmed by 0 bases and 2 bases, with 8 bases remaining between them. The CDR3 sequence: CAISESAGAYEQYF. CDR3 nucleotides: TGTGCCATCAGTGAGTCGGCAGGGGCCTACGAGCAGTACTTC.

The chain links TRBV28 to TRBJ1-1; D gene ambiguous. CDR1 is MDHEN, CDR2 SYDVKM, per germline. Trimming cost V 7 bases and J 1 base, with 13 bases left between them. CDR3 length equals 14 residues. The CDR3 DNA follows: TGTGCCAGCATCCGGGGTGACTGGAACACTGAAGCTTTCTTT. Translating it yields CASIRGDWNTEAFF.

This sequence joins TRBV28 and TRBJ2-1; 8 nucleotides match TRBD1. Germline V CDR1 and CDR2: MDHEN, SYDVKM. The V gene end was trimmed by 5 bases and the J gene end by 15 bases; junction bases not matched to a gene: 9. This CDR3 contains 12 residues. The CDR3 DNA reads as TGTGCCAGCAGTCCACCGGACAGGGTACGGTTCTTC. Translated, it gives CASSPPDRVRFF.

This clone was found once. CDR3 residues: CASSLGGLAGANEQFF. The CDR3 DNA reads as TGCGCCAGCAGCTTGGGGGGACTAGCGGGAGCCAATGAGCAGTTCTTC. This chain uses TRBV5-1 with TRBJ2-1; 14 bases are a match to TRBD2. The CDR3 runs to 16 residues. The junction had 2 bases not matched to a gene; V was cut back by 0 bases and J by 6 bases. Germline values: CDR1 SGHRS, CDR2 YFSETQ. The variable domain in full, with the rest retrieved from reference TRBV5-1 and TRBJ2-1, is KAGVTQTPRYLIKTRGQQVTLSCSPISGHRSVSWYQQTPGQGLQFLFEYFSETQRNKGNFPGRFSGRQFSNSRSEMNVSTLELGDSALYLCASSLGGLAGANEQFFGPGTRLTVL.

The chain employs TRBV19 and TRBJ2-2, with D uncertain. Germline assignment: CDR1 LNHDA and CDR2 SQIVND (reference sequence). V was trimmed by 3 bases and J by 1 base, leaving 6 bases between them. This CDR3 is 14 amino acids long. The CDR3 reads CASSIVGNTGELFF. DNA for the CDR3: TGTGCCAGTAGTATTGTCGGGAACACCGGGGAGCTGTTTTTT.

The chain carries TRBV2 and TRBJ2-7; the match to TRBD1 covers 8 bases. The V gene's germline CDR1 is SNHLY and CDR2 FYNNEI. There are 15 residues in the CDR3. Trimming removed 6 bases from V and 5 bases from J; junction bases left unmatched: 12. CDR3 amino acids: CASRPQGAINDEQYF. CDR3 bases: TGTGCCAGCAGACCCCAGGGGGCTATCAACGACGAGCAGTACTTC.

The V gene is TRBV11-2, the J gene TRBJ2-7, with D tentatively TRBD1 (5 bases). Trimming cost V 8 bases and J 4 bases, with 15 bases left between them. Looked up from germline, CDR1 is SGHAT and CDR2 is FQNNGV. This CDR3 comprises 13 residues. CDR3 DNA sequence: TGTGCCAGCGGATCAGGGTCGATGTACGAGCAGTACTTC. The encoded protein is CASGSGSMYEQYF.

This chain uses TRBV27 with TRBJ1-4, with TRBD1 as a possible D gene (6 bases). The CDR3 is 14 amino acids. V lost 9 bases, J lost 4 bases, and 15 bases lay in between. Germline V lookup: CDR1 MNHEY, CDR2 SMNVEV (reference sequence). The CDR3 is CASGGLAVNEKLFF. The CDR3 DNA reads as TGTGCCAGTGGGGGGCTAGCGGTTAATGAAAAACTGTTTTTT.

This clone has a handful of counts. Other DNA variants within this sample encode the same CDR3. DNA for the CDR3: TGCAGTGCGCGTGACAGCTACGAGCAGTACTTC. This sequence encodes CSARDSYEQYF. V gene TRBV20-1 combines with J gene TRBJ2-7; D is possibly TRBD1 (5 bases). V was cut by 6 bases and J by 3 bases, with 9 bases left in between. Germline V gives CDR1 DFQATT, CDR2 SNEGSKA (reference sequence). The CDR3 runs 11 residues.

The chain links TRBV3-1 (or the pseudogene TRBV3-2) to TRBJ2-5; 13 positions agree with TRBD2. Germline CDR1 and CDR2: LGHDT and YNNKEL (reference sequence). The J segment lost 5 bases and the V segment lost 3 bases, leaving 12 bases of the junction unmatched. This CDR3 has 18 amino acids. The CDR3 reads CASSQVGGLAGYSETQYF. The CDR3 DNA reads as TGTGCCAGCAGCCAGGTGGGGGGACTAGCGGGGTACTCCGAGACCCAGTACTTC.

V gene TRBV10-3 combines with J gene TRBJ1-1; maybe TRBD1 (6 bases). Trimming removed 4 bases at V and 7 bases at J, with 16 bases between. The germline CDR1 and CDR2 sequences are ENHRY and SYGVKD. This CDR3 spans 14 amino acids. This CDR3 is CAISGSGGGDEAFF. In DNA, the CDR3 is TGTGCCATCAGTGGTTCGGGTGGGGGCGATGAAGCTTTCTTT.

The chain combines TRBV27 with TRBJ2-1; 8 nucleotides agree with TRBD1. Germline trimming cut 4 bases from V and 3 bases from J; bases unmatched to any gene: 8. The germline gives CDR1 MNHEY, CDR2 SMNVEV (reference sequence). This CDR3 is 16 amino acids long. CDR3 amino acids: CASSWPTGVHYNEQFF. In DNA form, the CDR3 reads TGTGCCAGCAGTTGGCCGACAGGGGTACACTACAATGAGCAGTTCTTC.

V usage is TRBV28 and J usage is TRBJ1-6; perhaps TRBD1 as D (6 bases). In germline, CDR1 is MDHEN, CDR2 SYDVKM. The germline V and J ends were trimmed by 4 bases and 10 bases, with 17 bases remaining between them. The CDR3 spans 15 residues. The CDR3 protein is CASSSRQVGGSPLHF. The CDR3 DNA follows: TGTGCCAGCAGTTCCCGACAGGTTGGGGGCTCACCCCTCCACTTT.

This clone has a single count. CDR3 in DNA: TGTGCCAGCGGGACAGGGGACAACACCATATATTTT. This translates into CASGTGDNTIYF. This chain connects TRBV6-1 to TRBJ1-3; 10 bases agree with TRBD1. The CDR3 consists of 12 residues. The trim removed 8 bases at V and 7 bases at J, leaving 2 bases unmatched. CDR1 and CDR2 (germline): MNHNS, SASEGT.